Following are 3 T cell receptor beta chains from one sample sequenced in a study of T-cell memory formation after mild COVID-19. TCRdb redid the calling of the 5' RACE reads with MiXCR, one entry per CDR3 protein. Of 110,000 to 150,000 distinct CDR3 sequences listed, roughly 24% are singletons. Sequenced input: PBMCs or a T cell subset sorted from them (not recorded which). The receptors were gathered from an adult woman who had mild COVID-19 (a few samples of this study predate the infection). Cell type and time point are not known.

This clonotype was recorded many times. V usage is TRBV5-1 and J usage is TRBJ1-1; D not certain. The length of the CDR3 is 13 residues. Germline V gene sequence: CDR1 SGHRS, CDR2 YFSETQ. Trimming took 1 base from V and 2 from J, leaving 6 bases between them. The CDR3 protein is CASSLPGNTEAFF. The CDR3 bases are TGCGCCAGCAGCTTGCCAGGAAACACTGAAGCTTTCTTT.

V is TRBV3-1 and J is TRBJ2-2; D is perhaps TRBD1 (5 bases). CDR1 and CDR2 (germline): LGHDT, YNNKEL (reference sequence). This CDR3 has 17 residues. The V end was cut by 3 bases, the J end by 2 bases, with 16 bases between. This CDR3 reads CASSQGLTLGNTGELFF. CDR3 in DNA: TGTGCCAGCAGCCAGGGGCTGACTCTAGGAAACACCGGGGAGCTGTTTTTT. The whole variable domain, filled in from reference TRBV3-1 and TRBJ2-2, reads DTAVSQTPKYLVTQMGNDKSIKCEQNLGHDTMYWYKQDSKKFLKIMFSYNNKELIINETVPNRFSPKSPDKAHLNLHINSLELGDSAVYFCASSQGLTLGNTGELFFGEGSRLTVL.

This clonotype showed up just a few times. The chain combines TRBV15 with TRBJ2-1; 9 bases are shared with TRBD2. This CDR3 has 15 amino acids. Germline V gene sequence: CDR1 LNHNV, CDR2 YYDKDF (reference sequence). The junction had 10 bases not matched to a gene; V was cut back by 7 bases and J by 6 bases. In nucleotides, the CDR3 is TGTGCCACCACCGTCGAAGCGGGAGGTAGCAATGAGCAGTTCTTC. This codes for CATTVEAGGSNEQFF.